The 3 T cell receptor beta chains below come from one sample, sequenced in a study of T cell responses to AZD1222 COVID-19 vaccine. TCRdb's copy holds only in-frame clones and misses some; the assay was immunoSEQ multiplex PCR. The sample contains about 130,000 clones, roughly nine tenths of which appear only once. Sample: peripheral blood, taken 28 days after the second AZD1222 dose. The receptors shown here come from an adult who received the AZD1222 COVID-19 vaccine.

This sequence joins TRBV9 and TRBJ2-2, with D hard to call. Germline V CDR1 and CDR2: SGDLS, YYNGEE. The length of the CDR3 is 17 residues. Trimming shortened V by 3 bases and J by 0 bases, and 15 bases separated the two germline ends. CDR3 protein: CASSAPPGLANTGELFF. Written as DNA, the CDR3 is TGTGCCAGCAGCGCCCCTCCGGGCCTCGCGAACACCGGGGAGCTGTTTTTT.

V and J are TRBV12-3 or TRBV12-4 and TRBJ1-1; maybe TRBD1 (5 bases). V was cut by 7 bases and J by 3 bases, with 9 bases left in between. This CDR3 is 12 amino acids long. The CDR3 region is CASMGPYTEAFF. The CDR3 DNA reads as TGTGCCAGCATGGGGCCTTACACTGAAGCTTTCTTT.

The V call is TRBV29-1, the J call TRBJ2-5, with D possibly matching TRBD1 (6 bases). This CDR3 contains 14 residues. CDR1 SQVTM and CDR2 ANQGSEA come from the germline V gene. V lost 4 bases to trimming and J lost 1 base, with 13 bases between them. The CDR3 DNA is TGCAGCGTTGCCGACAGGTTCGCCCAAGAGACCCAGTACTTC. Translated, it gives CSVADRFAQETQYF. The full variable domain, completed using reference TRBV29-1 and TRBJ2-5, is SAVISQKPSRDICQRGTSLTIQCQVDSQVTMMFWYRQQPGQSLTLIATANQGSEATYESGFVIDKFPISRPNLTFSTLTVSNMSPEDSSIYLCSVADRFAQETQYFGPGTRLLVL.